This T cell receptor beta chain comes out of a study of follicular helper T cells after annual influenza vaccination. Looking at the study overall: Some donors were sampled over the 2013-2014, 2014-2015 and 2015-2016 vaccinations.

Time point meaning: 2015-2016 season, pre-vaccination. Adults were given seasonal inactivated influenza vaccine, and blood CD4 subsets were sorted before and after vaccination. This clone was seen a single time. This table comes from immunoSEQ multiplex PCR, and its TCRdb copy is limited to in-frame clones, with some not included. This table has approximately 15,000 clones, roughly 80% appearing once. The material was CXCR5- memory CD4+ T cells sorted from blood, obtained on the day of influenza vaccination. The source is an adult who received the influenza vaccine.

CDR3: CASTRSSGGITDTQYF. The CDR3 DNA follows: TGTGCCAGTACGCGATCGAGCGGGGGGATCACAGATACGCAGTATTTT. This chain uses TRBV19 with TRBJ2-3; TRBD2 aligns across 9 bases. J lost 2 bases, V lost 7 bases, and 10 bases had no gene match. Germline CDR1 is LNHDA and CDR2 is SQIVND (reference sequence). The CDR3 extends over 16 amino acids.